This is a list of T cell receptor beta chains from one sample in a study of shared clonotypes between healthy human individuals. The table came from immunoSEQ multiplex PCR; TCRdb's copy has only in-frame clones and leaves some out. The profile shows approximately 2,000,000 clones, 93% of them singletons. Sequencing was carried out using naive CD8+ T cells from PBMCs. These receptors all come from a man aged 18 to 29 in good health. Some clones in this sample may be carry-over from other donors' samples. CDR3s include the opening cysteine and the closing phenylalanine or tryptophan. Each record gives: V gene, J gene, clone size, D gene, CDR3 DNA, CDR3 protein. A D gene is named only where the DNA matches it firmly. Rows give clone size only sometimes, using once, few, many, or a class for an expanded clone.

TRBV7-9,TRBJ2-7,NA,NA,TGTGCCAGCAGGGGGGCCTACGAGCAGTACTTC,CASRGAYEQYF
TRBV9,TRBJ2-3,NA,TRBD1,TGTGCCAGCAGCGCCCGACAGGGGGCCCTTAGCACAGATACGCAGTATTTT,CASSARQGALSTDTQYF
TRBV5-6,TRBJ1-5,NA,TRBD1,TGTGCCAGCAGCTGGGACAGGAGCAATCAGCCCCAGCATTTT,CASSWDRSNQPQHF
TRBV27,TRBJ2-7,NA,TRBD1,TGTGCCAGCAGGGACCACGGACAGGGGATATCCTACGAGCAGTACTTC,CASRDHGQGISYEQYF
TRBV9,TRBJ2-5,NA,TRBD2,TGTGCCAGCAGCCGGACTAGCGGGAGAGAGACCCAGTACTTC,CASSRTSGRETQYF
TRBV5-6,TRBJ1-2,NA,TRBD1,TGTGCCAGCAGCTTGGTAGGGACAGTTACTAACTATGGCTACACCTTC,CASSLVGTVTNYGYTF
TRBV19,TRBJ2-7,NA,NA,TGTGCCAGTAGCGGGAGTCCCTACGAGCAGTACTTC,CASSGSPYEQYF
TRBV10-3,TRBJ2-1,NA,TRBD1,TGTGCCATAGGACAGGGGGGAACGATCGATGAGCAGTTCTTC,CAIGQGGTIDEQFF
TRBV5-1,TRBJ2-1,NA,NA,TGCGCCAGCAGCTTCCGAAATGAGCAGTTCTTC,CASSFRNEQFF
TRBV4-3,TRBJ2-5,NA,NA,TGCGCCAGCAGCCAAGATCTGGACGGGAGTGGAGAGACCCAGTACTTC,CASSQDLDGSGETQYF
TRBV7-8,TRBJ2-7,NA,NA,TGTGCCAGCAGCTTACTTGGGGGCCTGAGCTCCTACGAGCAGTACTTC,CASSLLGGLSSYEQYF
TRBV5-6,TRBJ2-1,NA,NA,TGTGCCAGCAGCCTTTCCAGGAGCTCCTACAATGAGCAGTTCTTC,CASSLSRSSYNEQFF
TRBV20-1,TRBJ2-7,NA,NA,TGCAGTGCTAGGCTAGCTCGCGAGCAGTACTTC,CSARLAREQYF
TRBV7-9,TRBJ2-1,NA,NA,TGTGCCAGCAGCTTAGAGTTCGCTAGCGCCTACAATGAGCAGTTCTTC,CASSLEFASAYNEQFF
TRBV27,TRBJ2-7,NA,NA,TGTGCCAGCAGTTTAGCCGGGGGCGAGCAGTACTTC,CASSLAGGEQYF
TRBV27,TRBJ2-5,NA,TRBD1,TGTGCCAGCAGTACAACAGGGGGCCTGCTTCTCCAAGAGACCCAGTACTTC,CASSTTGGLLLQETQYF
TRBV11-2,TRBJ2-7,NA,NA,TGTGCCAGCAGCTTAGGCGGGTCACCCTACGAGCAGTACTTC,CASSLGGSPYEQYF
TRBV9,TRBJ2-1,NA,TRBD2,TGTGCCAGCAGCCTTATAGGGACTAGCTACAATGAGCAGTTCTTC,CASSLIGTSYNEQFF
TRBV7-2,TRBJ2-7,NA,NA,TGTGCCAGCAGCTTAATATACAGACCCTACGAGCAGTACTTC,CASSLIYRPYEQYF
TRBV27,TRBJ1-2,NA,TRBD1,TGTGCCAGCACAGGGACAGGAAGGGTCGGATATGGCTACACCTTC,CASTGTGRVGYGYTF
TRBV4-2,TRBJ2-1,NA,TRBD2,TGTGCCAGCAGCCAAGAGGGGCGGGAGGGTGAGCAGTTCTTC,CASSQEGREGEQFF
TRBV4-1,TRBJ1-5,NA,TRBD1,TGCGCCAGCGGGAGTTCCGGGACAGGAATTGTTAGCAATCAGCCCCAGCATTTT,CASGSSGTGIVSNQPQHF
TRBV4-1,TRBJ1-1,NA,NA,TGCGCCAGCGCCTCAGACCGATTCACTGAAGCTTTCTTT,CASASDRFTEAFF
TRBV28,TRBJ2-6,NA,TRBD1,TGTGCCAGCAGTTCTACAGGGGGCGCCGAGCGCGTCCTGACTTTC,CASSSTGGAERVLTF
TRBV30,TRBJ2-1,NA,NA,TGTGCCTGGAGTCAGGGGACCTACAATGAGCAGTTCTTC,CAWSQGTYNEQFF
TRBV19,TRBJ1-1,few,TRBD1,TGTGCCAGTAGTCCAGAGCAGGGGGCGGCGAACACTGAAGCTTTCTTT,CASSPEQGAANTEAFF
TRBV11-2,TRBJ2-7,once,TRBD2,TGTGCCAGCAGCTTAGGGACTAGCGGGAGTTACGAGCAGTACTTC,CASSLGTSGSYEQYF
TRBV27,TRBJ2-5,NA,NA,TGTGCCAGCAGCGCACAAGGGGGTAGAGAGACCCAGTACTTC,CASSAQGGRETQYF
TRBV6-1,TRBJ2-3,NA,NA,TGTGCCAGCAGGCCCTACACAGATACGCAGTATTTT,CASRPYTDTQYF
TRBV5-1,TRBJ1-1,NA,NA,TGCGCCAGCAGCTTGGGGGGACTCACTGAAGCTTTCTTT,CASSLGGLTEAFF
TRBV9,TRBJ2-7,NA,NA,TGTGCCAGCAGCGGAGGCAGGAGCCCCTACGAGCAGTACTTC,CASSGGRSPYEQYF
TRBV9,TRBJ2-7,NA,TRBD1,TGTGCCAGCAGCGTAGAGAGGGGGCCGTTAAACGAGCAGTACTTC,CASSVERGPLNEQYF
TRBV5-4,TRBJ2-1,NA,TRBD2,TGTGCCAGCAGCTTGGGACGGGGCCGAGCGGGACGCTCCTACAATGAGCAGTTCTTC,CASSLGRGRAGRSYNEQFF
TRBV11-3,TRBJ2-1,NA,TRBD2,TGTGCCAGCAGCTTATCTAGCGGGAGGGCCTACAATGAGCAGTTCTTC,CASSLSSGRAYNEQFF
TRBV5-1,TRBJ1-1,NA,TRBD1,TGCGCCAGCAGCTTGGCCCGGGACAGGGGGCTGGGCACTGAAGCTTTCTTT,CASSLARDRGLGTEAFF
TRBV7-8,TRBJ2-7,NA,NA,TGTGCCAGCAGCTTAGGGACCGGGGCCTACGAGCAGTACTTC,CASSLGTGAYEQYF
TRBV28,TRBJ2-5,NA,NA,TGTGCCAGGGGGGCGAGACGGAGTCAAGAGACCCAGTACTTC,CARGARRSQETQYF
TRBV7-8,TRBJ2-6,once,TRBD1,TGTGCCAGCAGCTTAGGTAGACTAGACAGGGGTGGGGCCAACGTCCTGACTTTC,CASSLGRLDRGGANVLTF
TRBV19,TRBJ2-7,NA,NA,TGTGCCAGTAGCGACCTGGCATCGGTCCACGAGCAGTACTTC,CASSDLASVHEQYF
TRBV7-6,TRBJ2-2,NA,TRBD2,TGTGCCAGCAGCCGAAGACTAGCGGGAGTGGTAGCCGGGGAGCTGTTTTTT,CASSRRLAGVVAGELFF
TRBV2,TRBJ1-1,once,NA,TGTGCCAGCAGTGAAGTCGGGGACCCGGGTTACACTGAAGCTTTCTTT,CASSEVGDPGYTEAFF
TRBV2,TRBJ2-1,NA,TRBD2,TGTGCCAGCATCCAGAGGGCGGGAGAGATCAATGAGCAGTTCTTC,CASIQRAGEINEQFF
TRBV7-9,TRBJ2-7,NA,NA,TGTGCCAGCAGCCCTTCCTCACAGGGCCCCGGGAGCTCCTACGAGCAGTACTTC,CASSPSSQGPGSSYEQYF
TRBV5-1,TRBJ1-3,NA,NA,TGCGCCAGCAGCTGGGGGTTGGGCTCTGGAAACACCATATATTTT,CASSWGLGSGNTIYF
TRBV5-6,TRBJ1-2,NA,NA,TGTGCCAGCAGGGGGGGAACGGTCGTGAACTATGGCTACACCTTC,CASRGGTVVNYGYTF
TRBV12-2,TRBJ2-5,NA,NA,TGTGCAAGTCGCTTAGGCCCGGACCGAGAGACCCAGTACTTC,CASRLGPDRETQYF
TRBV19,TRBJ1-5,NA,NA,TGTGCCAGCACCCGGGGGACACCCATTATGAGCAATCAGCCCCAGCATTTT,CASTRGTPIMSNQPQHF
TRBV28,TRBJ2-1,NA,NA,TGTGCCAGCAGCCTGGGGGGCGCGGAGCAGTTCTTC,CASSLGGAEQFF
TRBV7-9,TRBJ1-1,few,NA,TGTGCCAGCAGACCGGACACCATGAACACTGAAGCTTTCTTT,CASRPDTMNTEAFF